This entry describes one T cell receptor beta chain. The germline V gene has CDR1 SNHLY and CDR2 FYNNEI. The trim removed 2 bases at V and 7 bases at J, leaving 9 bases unmatched. CDR3 size: 15 residues. The study assigned cohorts using participant-reported clinical history. This sample was taken from a study of blood T cell repertoires in COVID-19. Study overall: COVID-19 samples, acute and convalescent, were from the United States, Italy and Spain.

Study processing details: Researchers report that nucleated cell counts were estimated from reference gene primer amplification. Clones were read by immunoSEQ multiplex PCR, and TCRdb kept only the in-frame ones, dropping some. That table supplies the V and J calls and clone size; D and trimming were determined from the DNA. The sample holds fewer than 300,000 clones, about 91% seen once. What was sequenced was PBMCs or T cells enriched from blood (not recorded which). This TCR derives from a woman in her 40s with acute COVID-19. The chain couples TRBV2 to TRBJ1-1; 8 bases are a match to TRBD1. Written as DNA, the CDR3 is TGTGCCAGCAGTGAAATAAGGACAGGGTTGGGTGAAGCTTTCTTT. Residues: CASSEIRTGLGEAFF.